Listed below are T cell receptor beta chains from one sample, sequenced in a study of blood T cell repertoires in COVID-19. Measured with immunoSEQ multiplex PCR; TCRdb has only the in-frame clones, and not every one. The profile shows approximately 120,000 clones, about 85% of them singletons. The material sequenced was peripheral blood. The receptors come from a man older than 75 with active or convalescent COVID-19. CDR3s include the opening cysteine and the closing phenylalanine or tryptophan. Fields, in order: J gene, V gene, clone size, D gene, CDR3 protein, CDR3 DNA. A D gene is named only where the DNA matches it firmly. Where a row states a size, it is once, few, many or the class of an expanded clone; other rows omit it.

TRBJ2-2 | TRBV7-3 | NA | TRBD1 | CASRWDRGAGELFF | TGTGCCAGCAGATGGGACAGGGGAGCCGGGGAGCTGTTTTTT
TRBJ1-6 | TRBV7-9 | NA | TRBD1 | CASSLEGTGVSPLHF | TGTGCCAGCAGCTTAGAGGGGACAGGGGTTTCACCCCTCCACTTT
TRBJ2-1 | TRBV5-6 | many | NA | CASSLGLGVRFF | TGTGCCAGCAGCTTGGGCCTCGGAGTGAGGTTCTTC
TRBJ2-7 | TRBV12-3/TRBV12-4 | NA | NA | CASSPIMGAPPDF | TGTGCCAGCAGCCCCATTATGGGAGCCCCCCCGGACTTC
TRBJ1-1 | TRBV27 | NA | NA | CASSSSPASAEAFF | TGTGCCAGCAGTTCGAGCCCCGCCAGCGCTGAAGCTTTCTTT
TRBJ2-1 | TRBV6-5 | few | NA | CASSLDPSPNEQFF | TGTGCCAGCAGTTTGGACCCTAGCCCCAATGAGCAGTTCTTC
TRBJ2-5 | TRBV5-1 | NA | TRBD2 | CASSLASGGVKETQYF | TGCGCCAGCAGCTTGGCAAGCGGGGGGGTTAAAGAGACCCAGTACTTC
TRBJ1-1 | TRBV25-1 | NA | TRBD1 | CASGTGAVDTEAFF | TGTGCCAGCGGGACAGGGGCGGTGGACACTGAAGCTTTCTTT
TRBJ2-1 | TRBV21-1 | NA | NA | CASSAGTSCPYNEQFF | TGTGCCAGCAGCGCGGGGACTAGCTGCCCCTACAATGAGCAGTTCTTC
TRBJ2-7 | TRBV28 | NA | TRBD1 | CASSREQGGLYEQYF | TGTGCCAGCAGTCGTGAACAGGGGGGACTCTACGAGCAGTACTTC
TRBJ2-2 | TRBV7-3 | NA | TRBD2 | CASSRRTRSNTGELFF | TGTGCCAGCAGCCGTAGGACTAGATCGAACACCGGGGAACTGTTTTTT
TRBJ1-5 | TRBV6-5 | NA | TRBD1 | CASSYAGGGQPQHF | TGTGCCAGCAGTTACGCAGGGGGCGGTCAGCCCCAGCATTTT
TRBJ1-2 | TRBV29-1 | NA | NA | CSVGGGEGYGYTF | TGCAGCGTTGGAGGGGGGGAGGGCTATGGCTACACCTTC
TRBJ1-5 | TRBV12-3/TRBV12-4 | NA | NA | CASSNPGIQPQHF | TGTGCCAGCAGCAATCCAGGGATTCAGCCCCAGCATTTT
TRBJ1-1 | TRBV28 | once | NA | CASINPGLWNTEAFF | TGTGCCAGCATCAACCCGGGACTCTGGAACACTGAAGCTTTCTTT
TRBJ2-3 | TRBV6-5 | once | NA | CAIGRSPTDTQYF | TGCGCGATTGGGAGGAGTCCCACAGATACGCAGTATTTT
TRBJ2-3 | TRBV9 | NA | TRBD2 | CASSVVLAGGVDTQYF | TGTGCCAGCAGCGTAGTTCTAGCGGGGGGGGTAGATACGCAGTATTTT
TRBJ2-7 | TRBV5-6 | NA | TRBD1 | CASSHIPVGQRVSYEQYF | TGTGCCAGCAGCCACATACCGGTGGGACAGAGGGTTTCCTACGAGCAGTACTTC
TRBJ2-1 | TRBV6-4 | NA | NA | CASSAVANSYNEQFF | TGTGCCAGCAGTGCAGTAGCGAACTCCTACAATGAGCAGTTCTTC
TRBJ2-3 | TRBV4-2 | NA | NA | CASSQGSGDTDTQYF | TGTGCCAGCAGCCAAGGGTCGGGGGACACAGATACGCAGTATTTT
TRBJ1-5 | TRBV6-1 | NA | NA | CASSERFRREPQHF | TGTGCCAGCAGTGAAAGGTTCCGGCGGGAGCCCCAGCATTTT
TRBJ2-7 | TRBV3-1/TRBV3-2 | NA | NA | CASSSVPKGSYEQYF | TGTGCCAGCAGCTCGGTTCCAAAGGGGTCCTACGAGCAGTACTTC
TRBJ1-2 | TRBV11-2 | few | NA | CASSLLGQDYGYTF | TGTGCCAGCAGCTTATTGGGCCAGGACTATGGCTACACCTTC